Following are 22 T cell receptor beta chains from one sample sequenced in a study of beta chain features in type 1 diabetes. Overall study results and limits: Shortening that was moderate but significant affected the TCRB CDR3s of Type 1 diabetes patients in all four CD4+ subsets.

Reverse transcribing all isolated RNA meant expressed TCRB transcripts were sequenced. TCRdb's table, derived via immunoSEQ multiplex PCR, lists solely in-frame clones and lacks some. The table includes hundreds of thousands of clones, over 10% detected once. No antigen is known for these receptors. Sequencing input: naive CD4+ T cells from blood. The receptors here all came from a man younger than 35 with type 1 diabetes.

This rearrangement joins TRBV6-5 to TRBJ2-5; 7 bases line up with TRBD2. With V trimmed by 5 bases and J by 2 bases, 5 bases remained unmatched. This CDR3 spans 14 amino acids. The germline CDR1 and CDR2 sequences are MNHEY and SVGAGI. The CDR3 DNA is TGTGCCAGCAGTGCCTCGGGGGGTCAAGAGACCCAGTACTTC. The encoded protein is CASSASGGQETQYF.

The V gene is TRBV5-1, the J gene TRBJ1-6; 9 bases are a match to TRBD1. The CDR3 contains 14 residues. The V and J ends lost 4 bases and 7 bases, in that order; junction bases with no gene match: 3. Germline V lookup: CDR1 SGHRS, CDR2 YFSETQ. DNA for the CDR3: TGCGCCAGCAGCCACGGACAGGGGAATTCACCCCTCCACTTT. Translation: CASSHGQGNSPLHF.

The CDR3 region is CATRQGDTGELFF. In DNA, the CDR3 is TGTGCCACTCGACAGGGGGACACCGGGGAGCTGTTTTTT. The chain employs TRBV6-5 and TRBJ2-2; 9 bases map to TRBD1. Germline CDR1 MNHEY, CDR2 SVGAGI. The CDR3 runs to 13 residues. The V gene end was trimmed by 10 bases and the J gene end by 3 bases; junction bases not matched to a gene: 3.

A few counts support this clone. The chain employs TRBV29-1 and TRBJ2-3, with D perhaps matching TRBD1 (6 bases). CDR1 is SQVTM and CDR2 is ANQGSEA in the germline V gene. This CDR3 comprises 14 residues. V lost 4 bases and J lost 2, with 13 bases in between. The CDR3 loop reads CSVGVQGHTDTQYF. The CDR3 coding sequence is TGCAGCGTTGGGGTCCAGGGGCACACAGATACGCAGTATTTT.

CDR3: CASSYSMNTEAFF. CDR3 in DNA: TGTGCCAGCAGTTATTCGATGAACACTGAAGCTTTCTTT. V and J are TRBV6-5 and TRBJ1-1; no firm D call. The ends were cut back, 3 bases at V and 0 bases at J, with 5 bases in the middle. Germline-derived CDR1 and CDR2 are MNHEY and SVGAGI. The CDR3 is 13 amino acids.

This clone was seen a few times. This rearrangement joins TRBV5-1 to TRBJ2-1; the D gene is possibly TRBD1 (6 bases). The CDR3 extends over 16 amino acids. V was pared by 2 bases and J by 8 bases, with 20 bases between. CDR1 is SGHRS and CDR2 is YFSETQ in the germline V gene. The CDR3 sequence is CASSLLQGKVIDEQFF. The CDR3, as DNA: TGCGCCAGCAGCTTATTACAGGGTAAGGTTATCGATGAGCAGTTCTTC.

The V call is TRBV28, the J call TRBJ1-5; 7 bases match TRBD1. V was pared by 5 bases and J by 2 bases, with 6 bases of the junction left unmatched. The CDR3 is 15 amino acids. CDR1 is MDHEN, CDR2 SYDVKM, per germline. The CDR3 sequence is CASSRQGNGNQPQHF. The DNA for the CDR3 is TGTGCCAGCAGTCGACAGGGAAACGGCAATCAGCCCCAGCATTTT.

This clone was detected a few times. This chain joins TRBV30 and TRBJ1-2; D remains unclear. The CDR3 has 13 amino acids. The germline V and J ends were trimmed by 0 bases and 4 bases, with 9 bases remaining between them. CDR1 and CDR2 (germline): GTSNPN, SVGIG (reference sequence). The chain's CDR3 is CAWSVTGSYGYTF. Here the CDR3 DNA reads TGTGCCTGGAGTGTAACCGGGTCCTATGGCTACACCTTC.

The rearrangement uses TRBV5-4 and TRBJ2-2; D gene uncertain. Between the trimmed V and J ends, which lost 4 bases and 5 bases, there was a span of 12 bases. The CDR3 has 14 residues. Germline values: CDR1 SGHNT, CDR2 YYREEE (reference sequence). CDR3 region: CASSHKGETGELFF. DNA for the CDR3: TGTGCCAGCAGCCACAAAGGAGAGACCGGGGAGCTGTTTTTT.

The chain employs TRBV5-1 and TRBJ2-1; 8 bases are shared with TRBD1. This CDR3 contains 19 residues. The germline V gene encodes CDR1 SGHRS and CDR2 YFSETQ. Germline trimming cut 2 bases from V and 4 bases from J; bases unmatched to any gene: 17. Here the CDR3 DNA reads TGCGCCAGCAGCTTCCGACAGGGGTCGTCTATACCCGCGTACAATGAGCAGTTCTTC. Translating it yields CASSFRQGSSIPAYNEQFF.

The CDR3 spells CATSRGGGAEQYF. DNA of the CDR3: TGTGCCACCAGCAGGGGCGGGGGGGCCGAGCAGTACTTC. The chain employs TRBV15 and TRBJ2-7; TRBD2 matches 9 bases. Germline V CDR1 and CDR2: LNHNV, YYDKDF (reference sequence). The CDR3 runs 13 residues. J lost 6 bases, V lost 3 bases, and 3 bases had no gene match.

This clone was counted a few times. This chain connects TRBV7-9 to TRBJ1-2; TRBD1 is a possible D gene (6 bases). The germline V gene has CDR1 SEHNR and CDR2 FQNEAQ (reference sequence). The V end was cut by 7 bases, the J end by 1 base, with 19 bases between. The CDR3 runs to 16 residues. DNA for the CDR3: TGTGCCAGCATCCTTACCGGGACATGGGATAACTATGGCTACACCTTC. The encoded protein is CASILTGTWDNYGYTF. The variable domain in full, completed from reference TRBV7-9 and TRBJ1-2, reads DTGVSQNPRHKITKRGQNVTFRCDPISEHNRLYWYRQTLGQGPEFLTYFQNEAQLEKSRLLSDRFSAERPKGSFSTLEIQRTEQGDSAMYLCASILTGTWDNYGYTFGSGTRLTVV.

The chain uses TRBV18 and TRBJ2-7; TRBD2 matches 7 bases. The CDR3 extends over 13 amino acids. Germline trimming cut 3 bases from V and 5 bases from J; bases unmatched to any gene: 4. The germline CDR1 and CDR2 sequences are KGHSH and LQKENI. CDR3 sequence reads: CASSPGRDDEQYF. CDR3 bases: TGTGCCAGCTCACCGGGGAGGGACGACGAGCAGTACTTC.

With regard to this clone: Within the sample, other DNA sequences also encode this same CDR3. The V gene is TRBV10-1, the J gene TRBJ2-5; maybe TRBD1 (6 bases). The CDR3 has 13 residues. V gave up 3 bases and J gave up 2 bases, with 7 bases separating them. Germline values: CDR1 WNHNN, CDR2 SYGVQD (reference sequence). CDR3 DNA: TGCGCCAGCAGTGAAGGGGGACAAGAGACCCAGTACTTC. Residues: CASSEGGQETQYF.

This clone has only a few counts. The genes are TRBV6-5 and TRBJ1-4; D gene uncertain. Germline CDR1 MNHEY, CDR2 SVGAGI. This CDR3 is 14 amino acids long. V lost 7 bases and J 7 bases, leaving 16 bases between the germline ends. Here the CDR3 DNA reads TGTGCCAGCATGCCGGTTCGGGAGGGTGAAAAACTGTTTTTT. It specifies CASMPVREGEKLFF.

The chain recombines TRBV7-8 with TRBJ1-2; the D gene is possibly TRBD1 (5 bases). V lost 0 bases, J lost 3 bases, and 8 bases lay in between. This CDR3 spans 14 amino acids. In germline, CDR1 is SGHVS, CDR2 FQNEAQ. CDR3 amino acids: CASSLAGADYGYTF. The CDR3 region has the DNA TGTGCCAGCAGCTTAGCCGGGGCGGACTATGGCTACACCTTC.

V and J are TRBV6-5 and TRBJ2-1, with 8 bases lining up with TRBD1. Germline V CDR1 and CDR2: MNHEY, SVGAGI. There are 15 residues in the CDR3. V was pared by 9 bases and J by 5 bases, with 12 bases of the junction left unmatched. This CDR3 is CASPKGDRGDNEQFF. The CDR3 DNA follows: TGTGCCAGTCCAAAAGGCGACAGGGGCGACAATGAGCAGTTCTTC.

This chain's CDR3 is CASSVWGLNSYEQYF. CDR3 coding DNA: TGTGCCAGCAGTGTATGGGGACTTAACTCCTACGAGCAGTACTTC. The chain joins TRBV6-5 to TRBJ2-7; a possible D gene is TRBD2 (6 bases). Germline CDR1 MNHEY, CDR2 SVGAGI. The V and J ends lost 5 bases and 0 bases respectively, with 14 bases between them. This CDR3 spans 15 amino acids.

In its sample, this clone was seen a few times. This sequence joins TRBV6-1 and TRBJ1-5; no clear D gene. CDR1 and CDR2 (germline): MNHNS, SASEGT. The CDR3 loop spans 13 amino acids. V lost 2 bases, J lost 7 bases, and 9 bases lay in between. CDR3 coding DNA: TGTGCCAGCAGTGAAATGGTCCGACAGCCCCAGCATTTT. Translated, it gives CASSEMVRQPQHF.

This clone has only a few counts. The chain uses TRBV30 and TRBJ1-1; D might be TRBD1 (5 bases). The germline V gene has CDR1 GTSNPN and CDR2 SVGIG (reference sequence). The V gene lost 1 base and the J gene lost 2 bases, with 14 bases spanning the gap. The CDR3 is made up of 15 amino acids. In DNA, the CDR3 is TGTGCCTGGAGTGCCGGGTGGGGGAATAACACTGAAGCTTTCTTT. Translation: CAWSAGWGNNTEAFF.

The CDR3 region has the DNA TGTGCCAGCAGCTTTGAAGGTTCCTACGAGCAGTACTTC. Its translation: CASSFEGSYEQYF. This chain joins TRBV7-2 and TRBJ2-7; D unclear. CDR1 and CDR2 (germline): SGHTA, FQGNSA. This CDR3 is built from 13 residues. Trimming cost V 3 bases and J 1 base, with 7 bases left between them.

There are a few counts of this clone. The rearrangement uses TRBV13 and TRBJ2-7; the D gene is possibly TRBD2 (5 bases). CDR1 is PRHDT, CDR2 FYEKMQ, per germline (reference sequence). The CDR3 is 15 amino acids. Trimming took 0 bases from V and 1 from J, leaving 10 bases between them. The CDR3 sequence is CASSLGSGPSYEQYF. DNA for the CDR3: TGTGCCAGCAGCTTAGGCAGCGGTCCTTCCTACGAGCAGTACTTC.